This paragraph reports one T cell receptor beta chain. The data belong to a study of patients and donors after allogeneic stem cell transplantation. TCRdb called the RT-PCR reads again in MiXCR, with one record for every CDR3 protein. The sample records about 960,000 distinct CDR3 sequences, roughly 18% being singletons. Germline CDR1 is SGDLS and CDR2 is YYNGEE. The CDR3 is 16 residues long. Trimming left V 3 bases short and J 9 bases short, with 19 bases between. This chain connects TRBV9 to TRBJ1-6; D might be TRBD1 (6 bases). The specimen was blood, either unsorted or a sorted T cell fraction (not recorded which). The source is a human donor who was either an allogeneic HSCT recipient or a stem cell or donor lymphocyte infusion donor (not recorded which). It is not recorded whose cells these are; they may come from a transplant donor. The CDR3 sequence is CASSAAALQGASPLHF. As DNA, the CDR3 is TGTGCCAGCAGCGCCGCGGCCTTACAGGGAGCTTCACCCCTCCACTTT.